The clone carrying this TCR beta chain showed up many times. Antigen: not known. These data come from a study of CD8 T cells in ankylosing spondylitis. Broader study findings: Disease-linked clones, CD8+, were relatively rare in peripheral blood. Matched synovial fluid from ankylosing spondylitis patients was reported to be enriched for disease-linked clones. Previous work reported some of these motif variants in the synovial fluid and blood of reactive arthritis.

CDR1 is SGHRS, CDR2 YFSETQ, per germline. The CDR3 runs 15 residues. The V end lost 3 bases, the J end lost 6 bases, and 18 bases lay between the germline ends. TCRdb independently ran MiXCR on the 5' RACE reads; one entry per CDR3 protein. Of some 200,000 distinct CDR3 sequences listed, 9.5% to 15% were seen once; the top ten hold approximately 15%. This TCR derives from a male donor with ankylosing spondylitis or in good health (not recorded which). The rearrangement joins TRBV5-1 to TRBJ1-1, with a possible D match to TRBD1 (5 bases). Sequencing was performed on blood, either unsorted or a sorted T cell fraction (not recorded which). CDR3 nucleotides: TGCGCCAGCAGCTCGAGTTACGGACAAGACCCTGAAGCTTTCTTT. Its translation: CASSSSYGQDPEAFF.